Listed below are T cell receptor beta chains from one sample, sequenced in a study of beta chain features in type 1 diabetes. Profiled with immunoSEQ multiplex PCR; TCRdb holds only in-frame clones, not every one. The table shows more than 300,000 clones, with about 12% occurring only once. Input material: naive CD4+ T cells from blood. These receptors were taken from a man younger than 30 in good health. Both conserved end residues are part of each CDR3. A D gene is named only where the DNA matches it firmly. The size entry is marked missing in some rows and otherwise reads once, few, many or a size class.

d_gene: NA
abundance: NA
j_gene: TRBJ1-5
v_gene: TRBV28
CDR3aa: CASSLWREIQPQHF
CDR3nt: TGTGCCAGCAGTTTATGGAGGGAAATCCAGCCCCAGCATTTT

d_gene: NA
abundance: NA
j_gene: TRBJ1-5
v_gene: TRBV28
CDR3aa: CASSLVGREDWPQHF
CDR3nt: TGTGCCAGCAGTTTAGTGGGGCGGGAGGATTGGCCCCAGCATTTT

d_gene: TRBD2
abundance: NA
j_gene: TRBJ2-1
v_gene: TRBV4-1
CDR3aa: CASSTRRLAGGPGTYNEQFF
CDR3nt: TGCGCCAGCAGCACCCGTCGACTAGCGGGGGGGCCGGGTACCTACAATGAGCAGTTCTTC

d_gene: TRBD1
abundance: few
j_gene: TRBJ2-3
v_gene: TRBV7-3
CDR3aa: CASRRGTGGNYPDTQYF
CDR3nt: TGTGCCAGCAGGCGTGGCACAGGGGGCAATTACCCAGATACGCAGTATTTT

d_gene: NA
abundance: few
j_gene: TRBJ1-2
v_gene: TRBV7-2
CDR3aa: CASSLASHGGYTF
CDR3nt: TGTGCCAGCAGCTTAGCTAGTCATGGTGGCTACACCTTC

d_gene: NA
abundance: NA
j_gene: TRBJ2-2
v_gene: TRBV29-1
CDR3aa: CSVGRGPNTGELFF
CDR3nt: TGCAGCGTAGGGCGGGGGCCGAACACCGGGGAGCTGTTTTTT

d_gene: TRBD1
abundance: NA
j_gene: TRBJ2-7
v_gene: TRBV2
CDR3aa: CASSATGAYEQYF
CDR3nt: TGTGCCAGCAGTGCGACAGGGGCCTACGAGCAGTACTTC

d_gene: NA
abundance: NA
j_gene: TRBJ2-7
v_gene: TRBV5-1
CDR3aa: CASSLGASVEGHEQYF
CDR3nt: TGCGCCAGCAGCTTGGGGGCATCGGTTGAGGGCCACGAGCAGTACTTC

d_gene: NA
abundance: NA
j_gene: TRBJ2-1
v_gene: TRBV5-4
CDR3aa: CASSLSTEEGVGFF
CDR3nt: TGTGCCAGCAGCTTAAGTACCGAGGAGGGAGTAGGGTTCTTC

d_gene: NA
abundance: NA
j_gene: TRBJ2-5
v_gene: TRBV15
CDR3aa: CATSRYRKETQYF
CDR3nt: TGTGCCACCAGCAGATACAGAAAAGAGACCCAGTACTTC

d_gene: TRBD1
abundance: few
j_gene: TRBJ2-7
v_gene: TRBV6-5
CDR3aa: CASSRTGDSYEQYF
CDR3nt: TGTGCCAGCAGTCGGACAGGGGATTCCTACGAGCAGTACTTC

d_gene: TRBD1
abundance: few
j_gene: TRBJ2-1
v_gene: TRBV18
CDR3aa: CATTGTVYNEQFF
CDR3nt: TGTGCCACCACCGGGACAGTCTACAATGAGCAGTTCTTC

d_gene: NA
abundance: NA
j_gene: TRBJ2-1
v_gene: TRBV19
CDR3aa: CASSSSSNNEQFF
CDR3nt: TGTGCCAGTAGTTCGTCCAGTAACAATGAGCAGTTCTTC

d_gene: NA
abundance: few
j_gene: TRBJ1-2
v_gene: TRBV4-1
CDR3aa: CASSQDQGSYGYTF
CDR3nt: TGCGCCAGCAGCCAAGATCAGGGAAGTTATGGCTACACCTTC

d_gene: NA
abundance: NA
j_gene: TRBJ2-2
v_gene: TRBV6-5
CDR3aa: CASSYSTEPNTGELFF
CDR3nt: TGTGCCAGCAGTTACTCGACAGAGCCGAACACCGGGGAGCTGTTTTTT

d_gene: NA
abundance: few
j_gene: TRBJ2-7
v_gene: TRBV7-2
CDR3aa: CASSLGGSRDSLNEQYF
CDR3nt: TGTGCCAGCAGCTTGGGGGGATCGAGAGACTCCCTGAACGAGCAGTACTTC

d_gene: NA
abundance: NA
j_gene: TRBJ2-5
v_gene: TRBV7-7
CDR3aa: CASSQQAQETQYF
CDR3nt: TGTGCCAGCAGCCAGCAGGCCCAAGAGACCCAGTACTTC

d_gene: NA
abundance: NA
j_gene: TRBJ2-7
v_gene: TRBV25-1
CDR3aa: CASSEYSGVPYEQYF
CDR3nt: TGTGCCAGCAGTGAATATTCGGGGGTTCCCTACGAGCAGTACTTC

d_gene: NA
abundance: NA
j_gene: TRBJ1-2
v_gene: TRBV2
CDR3aa: CASSEWAGVRGYTF
CDR3nt: TGTGCCAGCAGTGAATGGGCAGGGGTTCGTGGCTACACCTTC

d_gene: TRBD2
abundance: NA
j_gene: TRBJ2-1
v_gene: TRBV30
CDR3aa: CAWRTSGGEGEQFF
CDR3nt: TGTGCCTGGAGAACTAGCGGGGGAGAAGGGGAGCAGTTCTTC

d_gene: TRBD1
abundance: NA
j_gene: TRBJ1-6
v_gene: TRBV25-1
CDR3aa: CASSVDTGGNSPLHF
CDR3nt: TGTGCCAGCAGTGTTGATACAGGGGGTAATTCACCCCTCCACTTT

d_gene: TRBD2
abundance: NA
j_gene: TRBJ2-7
v_gene: TRBV5-1
CDR3aa: CASSLDGLAGDRGNF
CDR3nt: TGCGCCAGCAGCTTGGACGGACTAGCGGGAGATCGGGGGAACTTC

d_gene: TRBD1
abundance: NA
j_gene: TRBJ2-2
v_gene: TRBV7-9
CDR3aa: CASSKNRDRDTGELFF
CDR3nt: TGTGCCAGCAGCAAAAACCGGGACAGGGACACCGGGGAGCTGTTTTTT

d_gene: NA
abundance: NA
j_gene: TRBJ2-1
v_gene: TRBV5-4
CDR3aa: CASSPGGTVYNEQFF
CDR3nt: TGTGCCAGCAGCCCGGGCGGGACAGTATACAATGAGCAGTTCTTC

d_gene: TRBD1
abundance: few
j_gene: TRBJ1-1
v_gene: TRBV25-1
CDR3aa: CASSGPTGSRTGAFF
CDR3nt: TGTGCCAGCAGTGGCCCGACAGGGTCAAGGACAGGAGCTTTCTTT

d_gene: TRBD1
abundance: NA
j_gene: TRBJ2-7
v_gene: TRBV18
CDR3aa: CASSPRHPTGGYEQYF
CDR3nt: TGTGCCAGCTCACCACGACACCCGACAGGGGGCTACGAGCAGTACTTC

d_gene: NA
abundance: NA
j_gene: TRBJ2-3
v_gene: TRBV5-4
CDR3aa: CASSLASGTDTQYF
CDR3nt: TGTGCCAGCAGCTTGGCTTCCGGCACAGATACGCAGTATTTT

d_gene: NA
abundance: NA
j_gene: TRBJ1-5
v_gene: TRBV30
CDR3aa: CAWSQGQRNQPQHF
CDR3nt: TGTGCCTGGAGTCAAGGACAGAGGAATCAGCCCCAGCATTTT

d_gene: TRBD2
abundance: few
j_gene: TRBJ2-4
v_gene: TRBV28
CDR3aa: CASSNGGAPKNIQYF
CDR3nt: TGTGCCAGCAGCAACGGGGGGGCCCCCAAAAACATTCAGTACTTC

d_gene: NA
abundance: NA
j_gene: TRBJ2-7
v_gene: TRBV28
CDR3aa: CASSLPLEAYEQYF
CDR3nt: TGTGCCAGCAGTTTGCCGTTAGAGGCCTACGAGCAGTACTTC

d_gene: NA
abundance: NA
j_gene: TRBJ1-2
v_gene: TRBV30
CDR3aa: CAWSLGQPGGDGYTF
CDR3nt: TGTGCCTGGAGTCTAGGACAGCCCGGGGGGGATGGCTACACCTTC

d_gene: TRBD2
abundance: NA
j_gene: TRBJ2-1
v_gene: TRBV19
CDR3aa: CASSMGLAGAEQFF
CDR3nt: TGTGCCAGTAGTATGGGTCTAGCGGGCGCCGAGCAGTTCTTC

d_gene: NA
abundance: few
j_gene: TRBJ1-6
v_gene: TRBV9
CDR3aa: CASSQHQGLPDSPLHF
CDR3nt: TGTGCCAGCAGCCAACATCAGGGTCTCCCGGATTCACCCCTCCACTTT

d_gene: NA
abundance: few
j_gene: TRBJ2-7
v_gene: TRBV2
CDR3aa: CASRSGDWDYEQYF
CDR3nt: TGTGCCAGCAGAAGCGGTGATTGGGACTACGAGCAGTACTTC

d_gene: NA
abundance: NA
j_gene: TRBJ1-2
v_gene: TRBV11-2
CDR3aa: CASSLTPQGRGYTF
CDR3nt: TGTGCCAGCAGCTTGACTCCGCAGGGGAGAGGCTACACCTTC

d_gene: NA
abundance: few
j_gene: TRBJ2-2
v_gene: TRBV11-1
CDR3aa: CASSFSGNTGELFF
CDR3nt: TGTGCCAGCAGCTTTTCCGGGAACACCGGGGAGCTGTTTTTT

d_gene: TRBD1
abundance: few
j_gene: TRBJ1-1
v_gene: TRBV30
CDR3aa: CAWSQGGRAFF
CDR3nt: TGTGCCTGGAGTCAAGGGGGCCGGGCTTTCTTT

d_gene: NA
abundance: few
j_gene: TRBJ2-2
v_gene: TRBV7-9
CDR3aa: CASSLDRVGTPGTGELFF
CDR3nt: TGTGCCAGCAGCTTAGATCGGGTCGGGACACCGGGCACCGGGGAGCTGTTTTTT

d_gene: TRBD1
abundance: few
j_gene: TRBJ2-7
v_gene: TRBV5-1
CDR3aa: CASSRETGGSNEQYF
CDR3nt: TGCGCCAGCAGCAGAGAGACAGGGGGCTCTAACGAGCAGTACTTC

d_gene: NA
abundance: few
j_gene: TRBJ2-7
v_gene: TRBV7-9
CDR3aa: CASSLLGGTYEQYF
CDR3nt: TGTGCCAGCAGCTTACTAGGGGGAACCTACGAGCAGTACTTC

d_gene: NA
abundance: NA
j_gene: TRBJ1-5
v_gene: TRBV7-8
CDR3aa: CASSLSGAVRYQPQHF
CDR3nt: TGTGCCAGCAGCCTCAGTGGGGCAGTTAGGTATCAGCCCCAGCATTTT

d_gene: TRBD1
abundance: NA
j_gene: TRBJ2-7
v_gene: TRBV7-3
CDR3aa: CASSFEGGRYEQYF
CDR3nt: TGTGCCAGCAGCTTTGAAGGGGGCAGGTACGAGCAGTACTTC

d_gene: TRBD1
abundance: many
j_gene: TRBJ1-2
v_gene: TRBV30
CDR3aa: CAWMRDRRYGYTF
CDR3nt: TGTGCCTGGATGCGGGACAGGAGATATGGCTACACCTTC

d_gene: TRBD2
abundance: few
j_gene: TRBJ2-4
v_gene: TRBV7-2
CDR3aa: CASSGGGRLLAKNIQYF
CDR3nt: TGTGCCAGCAGCGGGGGCGGGAGGCTACTAGCCAAAAACATTCAGTACTTC

d_gene: NA
abundance: few
j_gene: TRBJ2-7
v_gene: TRBV4-2
CDR3aa: CASSLGGVNSYEQYF
CDR3nt: TGTGCCAGCAGCCTGGGCGGGGTCAACTCCTACGAGCAGTACTTC

d_gene: TRBD2
abundance: NA
j_gene: TRBJ2-1
v_gene: TRBV5-1
CDR3aa: CASSLRRGDEQFF
CDR3nt: TGCGCCAGCAGCCTAAGGCGGGGGGATGAGCAGTTCTTC

d_gene: TRBD2
abundance: NA
j_gene: TRBJ2-1
v_gene: TRBV7-9
CDR3aa: CASSYRLAGRGYNEQFF
CDR3nt: TGTGCCAGCAGCTACCGACTAGCGGGGAGGGGGTACAATGAGCAGTTCTTC

d_gene: TRBD1
abundance: NA
j_gene: TRBJ2-2
v_gene: TRBV4-2
CDR3aa: CASSQDRRGGAGGELFF
CDR3nt: TGTGCCAGCAGCCAAGATAGGAGAGGGGGCGCCGGCGGGGAGCTGTTTTTT

d_gene: TRBD1
abundance: few
j_gene: TRBJ2-7
v_gene: TRBV5-1
CDR3aa: CASSLLYGQGVYEQYF
CDR3nt: TGCGCCAGCAGCTTGTTATACGGGCAGGGGGTCTACGAGCAGTACTTC

d_gene: TRBD1
abundance: few
j_gene: TRBJ1-1
v_gene: TRBV30
CDR3aa: CAWSARTGKAFF
CDR3nt: TGTGCCTGGAGTGCCAGGACAGGCAAAGCTTTCTTT

d_gene: TRBD1
abundance: NA
j_gene: TRBJ1-2
v_gene: TRBV6-5
CDR3aa: CASTRTGLTYGYTF
CDR3nt: TGTGCCAGCACCAGGACAGGGCTTACCTATGGCTACACCTTC

d_gene: NA
abundance: few
j_gene: TRBJ1-2
v_gene: TRBV2
CDR3aa: CASSEVLAAAYGYTF
CDR3nt: TGTGCCAGCAGTGAAGTTTTGGCGGCTGCGTATGGCTACACCTTC

d_gene: TRBD1
abundance: few
j_gene: TRBJ2-3
v_gene: TRBV29-1
CDR3aa: CSVLRDRGTDTQYF
CDR3nt: TGCAGCGTTCTCCGGGACAGGGGCACAGATACGCAGTATTTT